One and the same sample provided the 30 T cell receptor beta chains below, sequenced in a study of regulatory T cells. Amplification used 52 TRBV primers and 13 TRBJ primers. Measured with immunoSEQ multiplex PCR; TCRdb has only the in-frame clones, and not every one. Among roughly 15,000 clones listed, more than 85% were seen once. The sample consisted of CD8+ T cells sorted from blood. The receptors stem from a person aged 18-35 years with CD3G deficiency.

The chain recombines TRBV5-4 with TRBJ2-3; 16 bases match TRBD2. V was pared by 3 bases and J by 5 bases, with 12 bases of the junction left unmatched. The CDR3 is 19 residues long. Germline V gives CDR1 SGHNT, CDR2 YYREEE (reference sequence). The CDR3 sequence: CASSSPSGTSGGVGDTQYF. The CDR3 nucleotides are TGTGCCAGCAGCTCGCCATCCGGGACTAGCGGGGGGGTTGGAGATACGCAGTATTTT.

J is TRBJ2-1 and V is TRBV27, with TRBD2 identical over 8 bases. The germline CDR1 and CDR2 sequences are MNHEY and SMNVEV (reference sequence). This CDR3 has 11 amino acids. Trimming cost V 4 bases and J 10 bases; bases outside gene matches: 0. CDR3 sequence: CASSSGGEQFF. CDR3 nucleotides: TGTGCCAGCAGTTCGGGGGGGGAGCAGTTCTTC.

The CDR3 region is CAISETGPYEQYF. CDR3 sequence (DNA): TGTGCCATCAGTGAAACAGGTCCCTACGAGCAGTACTTC. The chain carries TRBV10-3 and TRBJ2-7, with D tentatively TRBD1 (5 bases). The CDR3 consists of 13 residues. Trimming removed 3 bases from V and 2 bases from J, with 8 bases in between. The germline V gene encodes CDR1 ENHRY and CDR2 SYGVKD.

The chain joins TRBV15 to TRBJ2-5; a weak D match, TRBD1 (6 bases). Germline V CDR1 and CDR2: LNHNV, YYDKDF (reference sequence). Trimming stripped 4 bases from V and 1 base from J, with 13 bases between. This CDR3 is 15 amino acids long. This CDR3 reads CATSMGSGAQETQYF. The CDR3, as DNA: TGTGCCACCAGCATGGGGTCAGGGGCCCAAGAGACCCAGTACTTC.

The gene calls are TRBV7-9 and TRBJ1-4; D remains unclear. Trimming stripped 1 base from V and 0 bases from J, with 6 bases between. This CDR3 comprises 15 residues. CDR1 is SEHNR and CDR2 is FQNEAQ in the germline V gene (reference sequence). CDR3 nucleotide sequence: TGTGCCAGCAGCTTAGGGCTTGCAACTAATGAAAAACTGTTTTTT. Residues: CASSLGLATNEKLFF.

The J gene is TRBJ2-2, the V gene TRBV7-9; D ambiguous. The CDR3 loop spans 15 amino acids. The V and J ends lost 0 bases and 6 bases respectively, with 11 bases between them. Germline V gene data show CDR1 as SEHNR and CDR2 as FQNEAQ (reference sequence). The CDR3 loop is CASSLAQMGPGELFF. CDR3 bases: TGTGCCAGCAGCTTAGCCCAGATGGGTCCCGGGGAGCTGTTTTTT.

This clone was counted only a few times. The V call is TRBV6-5, the J call TRBJ1-4, with unresolved D. This CDR3 spans 15 amino acids. V shed 0 bases and J shed 3 bases, with 8 bases lying between them. From germline, CDR1 is MNHEY and CDR2 SVGAGI. CDR3 amino acids: CASSYSISSNEKLFF. The CDR3 DNA reads TGTGCCAGCAGTTACTCGATCAGTTCTAATGAAAAACTGTTTTTT.

The chain recombines TRBV28 with TRBJ1-2; 9 nucleotides align to TRBD1. CDR3 length: 14 residues. V trimming: 3 bases; J trimming: 5 bases; junction bases outside the gene matches: 4. CDR1 MDHEN and CDR2 SYDVKM come from the germline V gene. CDR3 coding DNA: TGTGCCAGCAGTTTCCATGGGACAGGGTATGGCTACACCTTC. This encodes CASSFHGTGYGYTF.

Remarks on this clone: This CDR3 is missing its conserved last phenylalanine or tryptophan, likely due to a read error. The DNA is omitted, as the CDR3 cannot be located on it reliably, and the CDR3 follows TCRdb's listing. This sequence joins TRBV18 and TRBJ2-6; the DNA was not compared with TRBD1, the D call given in the table. Germline V gives CDR1 KGHSH, CDR2 LQKENI. The CDR3 extends over 11 residues, inclusive of both ends. CDR3 amino acids: CASSPHETARR.

The chain employs TRBV10-3 and TRBJ1-1; no clear D gene. Trimming left V 3 bases short and J 0 bases short, with 14 bases between. The CDR3 spans 16 residues. Per the germline V gene, CDR1 is ENHRY and CDR2 is SYGVKD. The CDR3 DNA sequence: TGTGCCATCAGTGAAGTAGGGAGGAGGATGAACACTGAAGCTTTCTTT. Encoded protein: CAISEVGRRMNTEAFF.

The chain is built from TRBV7-8 and TRBJ2-7, with D possibly TRBD1 on 6 matching bases. CDR1 is SGHVS and CDR2 is FQNEAQ in the germline V gene. Trimming took 5 bases from V and 0 from J, leaving 11 bases between them. The CDR3 runs to 14 residues. The CDR3 here is CASSRGGYSYEQYF. DNA for the CDR3: TGTGCCAGCAGCCGAGGGGGATACTCCTACGAGCAGTACTTC.

A single count supports this clone. The J gene is TRBJ2-7, the V gene TRBV5-6, with D tentatively TRBD2 (5 bases). Trimming stripped 4 bases from V and 2 bases from J, with 10 bases between. The CDR3 spans 13 residues. In germline, CDR1 is SGHDT, CDR2 YYEEEE. The CDR3 sequence is CASSPGLAYEQYF. CDR3 DNA sequence: TGTGCCAGCAGCCCCGGACTCGCCTACGAGCAGTACTTC.

The chain joins TRBV6-6 to TRBJ2-7; D is undetermined. The CDR3 sequence is 11 residues long. The germline gives CDR1 MNHNY, CDR2 SVGAGI (reference sequence). Trimming removed 6 bases from V and 3 bases from J, with 6 bases in between. In DNA, the CDR3 is TGTGCCAGCAGGGGCGGCTACGAGCAGTACTTC. Protein product: CASRGGYEQYF.

The rearrangement uses TRBV28 and TRBJ2-2; 12 bases match TRBD2. CDR1 MDHEN and CDR2 SYDVKM come from the germline V gene. The CDR3 loop spans 14 amino acids. The V and J ends lost 6 bases and 6 bases, in that order; junction bases with no gene match: 2. DNA for the CDR3: TGTGCCAGCAGCGCTAGCGGGAGGGCCGGGGAGCTGTTTTTT. It encodes CASSASGRAGELFF.

The V gene is TRBV7-7, the J gene TRBJ2-5, with D perhaps matching TRBD1 or TRBD2 (6 bases each). Per germline, CDR1 SSHAT and CDR2 FNYEAQ (reference sequence). Trimming took 4 bases from V and 5 from J, leaving 14 bases between them. The CDR3 covers 14 residues. The CDR3 nucleotides are TGTGCCAGCAGCTGGGGGCCGGGGAGGGAGACCCAGTACTTC. It codes for CASSWGPGRETQYF. Based on the CDR3 plus reference TRBV7-7 and TRBJ2-5, the full variable domain is GAGVSQSPRYKVTKRGQDVTLRCDPISSHATLYWYQQALGQGPEFLTYFNYEAQPDKSGLPSDRFSAERPEGSISTLTIQRTEQRDSAMYRCASSWGPGRETQYFGPGTRLLVL.

The rearrangement uses TRBV11-2 and TRBJ2-2; tentative D call: TRBD2 (5 bases). V was clipped by 1 base and J by 6 bases, with 15 bases between them. Germline V gene data show CDR1 as SGHAT and CDR2 as FQNNGV. The CDR3 has 16 residues. This CDR3 is CASSLGRGIYSGELFF. CDR3 bases: TGTGCCAGCAGCTTAGGACGGGGAATTTATTCCGGGGAGCTGTTTTTT.

The rearrangement joins TRBV25-1 to TRBJ1-2; TRBD1 is a possible D gene (5 bases). Germline V gene data show CDR1 as MGHDK and CDR2 as SYGVNS. The V end lost 9 bases, the J end lost 6 bases, and 11 bases lay between the germline ends. This CDR3 has 11 amino acids. CDR3 protein: CASPGFDGYTF. The CDR3 region has the DNA TGTGCCAGTCCAGGGTTTGATGGCTACACCTTC.

The V gene is TRBV18, the J gene TRBJ2-5, with TRBD1 matching over 8 bases. CDR3 length equals 14 residues. Trimming cost V 7 bases and J 2 bases; bases outside gene matches: 6. Germline V gene sequence: CDR1 KGHSH, CDR2 LQKENI. The CDR3 bases are TGTGCCAGCTTATCCTGGACAGGGCAAGAGACCCAGTACTTC. Translating it yields CASLSWTGQETQYF.

V gene TRBV9 combines with J gene TRBJ2-2, with a possible D match to TRBD1 (6 bases). Trimming removed 2 bases at V and 6 bases at J, with 11 bases between. This CDR3 spans 14 amino acids. CDR1 is SGDLS, CDR2 YYNGEE, per germline. The CDR3 sequence is CASSVPTGSGELFF. For the CDR3, the DNA is TGTGCCAGCAGCGTTCCCACAGGGTCCGGGGAGCTGTTTTTT.

This chain connects TRBV27 to TRBJ2-5; D tentatively fits TRBD1 or TRBD2 (6 bases each). V was trimmed by 2 bases and J by 2 bases, leaving 9 bases between them. The V gene's germline CDR1 is MNHEY and CDR2 SMNVEV (reference sequence). This CDR3 comprises 14 residues. The CDR3 coding sequence is TGTGCCAGCAGTTTAACAGGGACTCAAGAGACCCAGTACTTC. This translates into CASSLTGTQETQYF.

The chain has TRBV7-9 and TRBJ2-3, with TRBD1 identical over 7 bases. This CDR3 contains 15 residues. The germline V gene encodes CDR1 SEHNR and CDR2 FQNEAQ (reference sequence). V was clipped by 8 bases and J by 0 bases; unmatched bases: 8. CDR3 sequence reads: CASFGRGPSTDTQYF. DNA of the CDR3: TGTGCCAGCTTTGGAAGGGGGCCTAGCACAGATACGCAGTATTTT. The variable domain in full, completed from reference TRBV7-9 and TRBJ2-3, reads DTGVSQNPRHKITKRGQNVTFRCDPISEHNRLYWYRQTLGQGPEFLTYFQNEAQLEKSRLLSDRFSAERPKGSFSTLEIQRTEQGDSAMYLCASFGRGPSTDTQYFGPGTRLTVL.

This clone was recorded once. V and J are TRBV5-6 and TRBJ1-1; TRBD1 matches 9 bases. CDR3 length equals 17 residues. Per the germline V gene, CDR1 is SGHDT and CDR2 is YYEEEE. After removal of 2 bases from V and 1 base from J, the junction contained 9 bases not matched to a gene. The CDR3 DNA is TGTGCCAGCAGCTTAGCCGGGACAGGGTTCCCGAACACTGAAGCTTTCTTT. Translation gives CASSLAGTGFPNTEAFF. Complete variable domain (other parts from reference TRBV5-6 and TRBJ1-1): DAGVTQSPTHLIKTRGQQVTLRCSPKSGHDTVSWYQQALGQGPQFIFQYYEEEERQRGNFPDRFSGHQFPNYSSELNVNALLLGDSALYLCASSLAGTGFPNTEAFFGQGTRLTVV.

This chain connects TRBV11-2 to TRBJ1-2; no clear D gene. The germline V and J ends were trimmed by 0 bases and 4 bases, with 18 bases remaining between them. Germline CDR1 is SGHAT and CDR2 is FQNNGV. This CDR3 comprises 17 residues. Written as DNA, the CDR3 is TGTGCCAGCAGCTTAGATCATGGGTTGGCAGGAGCCTATGGCTACACCTTC. Protein product: CASSLDHGLAGAYGYTF.

This chain connects TRBV27 to TRBJ1-1, with D unresolved. The V end was cut by 7 bases, the J end by 8 bases, with 14 bases between. The CDR3 length is 12 residues. The germline V gene encodes CDR1 MNHEY and CDR2 SMNVEV (reference sequence). The CDR3 reads CASMGAASEAFF. CDR3 bases: TGTGCCAGCATGGGTGCGGCTTCAGAAGCTTTCTTT.

This chain connects TRBV7-9 to TRBJ2-6, with D tentatively TRBD1 (5 bases). V was shortened by 5 bases and J by 12 bases, with 8 bases between the two germline ends. CDR3 size: 11 residues. Germline loops: CDR1 SEHNR, CDR2 FQNEAQ (reference sequence). As DNA, the CDR3 is TGTGCCAGCAGCCAGGACACCGTCCTGACTTTC. This translates into CASSQDTVLTF. The entire variable domain, with the rest obtained from reference TRBV7-9 and TRBJ2-6, is as follows: DTGVSQNPRHKITKRGQNVTFRCDPISEHNRLYWYRQTLGQGPEFLTYFQNEAQLEKSRLLSDRFSAERPKGSFSTLEIQRTEQGDSAMYLCASSQDTVLTFGAGSRLTVL.

This rearrangement joins TRBV27 to TRBJ1-1; D remains unclear. The CDR3 consists of 13 residues. Trimming took 6 bases from V and 7 from J, leaving 15 bases between them. The germline V gene has CDR1 MNHEY and CDR2 SMNVEV (reference sequence). The CDR3 reads CASSPRPWGEAFF. The DNA for the CDR3 is TGTGCCAGCAGCCCACGGCCGTGGGGTGAAGCTTTCTTT.

The chain has TRBV19 and TRBJ2-1; the match to TRBD2 covers 13 bases. Trimming cost V 5 bases and J 13 bases; bases outside gene matches: 5. CDR3 length: 13 amino acids. Looked up from germline, CDR1 is LNHDA and CDR2 is SQIVND (reference sequence). The CDR3 loop is CASSVGLAGTQFF. In DNA, the CDR3 is TGTGCCAGTAGTGTGGGACTAGCGGGAACCCAGTTCTTC.

V and J are TRBV29-1 and TRBJ1-6; D not resolved. V was shortened by 4 bases and J by 14 bases, with 12 bases between the two germline ends. This CDR3 is built from 11 residues. CDR1 SQVTM and CDR2 ANQGSEA come from the germline V gene. The CDR3 loop is CSVVFSGALHF. CDR3 coding DNA: TGCAGCGTTGTCTTCTCCGGGGCCCTCCACTTT.

The genes are TRBV27 and TRBJ2-1; D uncertain. The germline V gene has CDR1 MNHEY and CDR2 SMNVEV (reference sequence). The CDR3 extends over 15 amino acids. Trimming left V 8 bases short and J 1 base short, with 15 bases between. The chain's CDR3 is CASDLEPSSYNEQFF. The DNA of the CDR3 is TGTGCCAGCGACCTAGAGCCCTCATCCTACAATGAGCAGTTCTTC.

The chain has TRBV7-9 and TRBJ2-3; the match to TRBD2 covers 10 bases. Germline lookup yields CDR1 SEHNR and CDR2 FQNEAQ (reference sequence). J lost 2 bases, V lost 4 bases, and 9 bases had no gene match. This CDR3 contains 17 residues. Written as DNA, the CDR3 is TGTGCCAGCAGCTCAACCCTTAGCGGGGGGACCACAGATACGCAGTATTTT. Encoded protein: CASSSTLSGGTTDTQYF.